A selection of T cell receptor beta chains follows, all from one sample in a study of graft-versus-host responses after intestinal transplantation. The method was immunoSEQ multiplex PCR; TCRdb's version includes in-frame clones alone and lacks a portion of them. Of roughly 6,400 clones listed, under 30% are singletons. Sequencing used alloreactive CD4+ T cells from a mixed lymphocyte reaction culture, obtained before transplantation. The receptors shown here come from a human patient who was an organ donor for intestinal transplantation. Each CDR3 is given without its conserved first and last residue. Clone sizes are given selectively: once, few, many, or a class where the clone is expanded.

clone size,V gene,CDR3 protein
few,TRBV19,ASSWTGREEKLF
few,TRBV7-8,ASSLTSPYGYT
-,TRBV6-1,ASKLDSGSNEQF
few,TRBV7-9,ASSLDTQTGYYGYT
-,TRBV28,ASRDRVTLLAKNIQY
few,TRBV6-6,ASSPPLYYGYT
-,TRBV11-3,ASSFDRVTEAF
few,TRBV7-2,ASSGRGETQY
-,TRBV6-1,ASRGLAVTEQF
many,TRBV6-5,ASSYFNEQY
-,TRBV12-2,ASRLGNGRIADTQY
-,TRBV7-6,ASSLGIFAGGPWGTDTQY
few,TRBV7-9,ASSSKTSGPSYEQY
medium-sized,TRBV7-2,ASSLAGTSGRLDTQY
-,TRBV7-9,ASSLVAGGSDTQY
medium-sized,TRBV15,ATSRGTVAEAF
-,TRBV5-1,ASSTGNTEAF
medium-sized,TRBV19,ASSPGPSGANVLT
medium-sized,TRBV6-5,ASSLQASNQPQH
-,TRBV11-2,ASSPQGALSYEQY
-,TRBV27,ASSFGAPKNIQY
-,TRBV30,AWSSGVRGDSLAKNIQY